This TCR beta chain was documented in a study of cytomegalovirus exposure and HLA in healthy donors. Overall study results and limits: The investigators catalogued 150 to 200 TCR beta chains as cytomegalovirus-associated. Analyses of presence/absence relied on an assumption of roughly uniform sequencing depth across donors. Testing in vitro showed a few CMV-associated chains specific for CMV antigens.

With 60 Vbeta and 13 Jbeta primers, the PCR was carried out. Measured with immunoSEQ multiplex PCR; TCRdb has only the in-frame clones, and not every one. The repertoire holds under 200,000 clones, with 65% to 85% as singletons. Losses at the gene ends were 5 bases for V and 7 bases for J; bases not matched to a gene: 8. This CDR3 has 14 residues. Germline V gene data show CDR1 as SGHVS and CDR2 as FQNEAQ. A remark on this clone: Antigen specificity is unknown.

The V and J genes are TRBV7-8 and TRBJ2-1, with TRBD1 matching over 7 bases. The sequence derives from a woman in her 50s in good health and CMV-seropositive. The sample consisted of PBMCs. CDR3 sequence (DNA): TGTGCCAGCAGCCCGCAGACAGGGATGAATGAGCAGTTCTTC. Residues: CASSPQTGMNEQFF.